A single sample is the source of the 16 T cell receptor beta chains below, sequenced in a study of early T cells in non-severe SARS-CoV-2 infection. TCRdb processed the 5' RACE reads anew with MiXCR; each CDR3 protein has one entry. This table holds roughly 69,000 distinct CDR3 sequences, approximately 9.2% found once. The source material was whole blood, sampled at baseline. These receptors came from an adult who was a healthcare worker with PCR-confirmed SARS-CoV-2 infection or an uninfected control (not recorded which).

Many counts were recorded for this clonotype. This chain uses TRBV12-3 or TRBV12-4 with TRBJ1-5; D gene ambiguous. V dropped 6 bases and J dropped 4 bases, with 10 bases sitting between them. The CDR3 contains 13 residues. CDR3 bases: TGTGCCAGCAGGGTTAGCGGGAATCAGCCCCAGCATTTT. Protein sequence: CASRVSGNQPQHF.

This clonotype occurred once. This chain links TRBV14 with TRBJ1-1; a weak D match, TRBD1 (5 bases). The CDR3 is made up of 13 amino acids. The V end lost 6 bases, the J end lost 8 bases, and 16 bases lay between the germline ends. Germline-derived CDR1 and CDR2 are SGHDN and FVKESK. The DNA for the CDR3 is TGTGCCAGCAGTCGAGAGCGACAGTTCGAAGCTTTCTTT. Translated, it gives CASSRERQFEAFF.

This clonotype was seen only a few times. This chain uses TRBV10-1 with TRBJ2-2; 9 nucleotides align to TRBD2. Trimming cost V 4 bases and J 5 bases; bases outside gene matches: 8. This CDR3 has 16 residues. The germline CDR1 and CDR2 sequences are WNHNN and SYGVQD (reference sequence). DNA for the CDR3: TGCGCCAGCAGTGGACCTAGCGGGATTATTACCGGGGAGCTGTTTTTT. This sequence encodes CASSGPSGIITGELFF.

V gene TRBV29-1 combines with J gene TRBJ2-7, with D hard to call. V lost 4 bases and J lost 2, with 12 bases in between. CDR3 length equals 13 residues. Germline CDR1 is SQVTM and CDR2 is ANQGSEA. The CDR3 reads CSVAKGSAYEQYF. DNA of the CDR3: TGCAGCGTTGCCAAAGGATCAGCCTACGAGCAGTACTTC.

This clonotype was counted ten times or more. The J gene is TRBJ2-1, the V gene TRBV6-2 or TRBV6-3, with D unresolved. Germline-derived CDR1 and CDR2 are MNHEY and SVGEGT. The V gene lost 0 bases and the J gene lost 0 bases, with 18 bases spanning the gap. The CDR3 consists of 19 residues. DNA for the CDR3: TGTGCCAGCAGTTACTCGGCCCAGACACCCTCTCACTCCTACAATGAGCAGTTCTTC. Amino acids: CASSYSAQTPSHSYNEQFF.

This clonotype was detected ten times or more. J is TRBJ2-5 and V is TRBV7-6; 7 bases map to TRBD1. V lost 5 bases to trimming and J lost 1 base; unmatched junction nucleotides: 10. Germline CDR1 reads SGHVS; CDR2 reads FNYEAQ. There are 16 residues in the CDR3. The CDR3 reads CASSPRIGQAQETQYF. CDR3 nucleotide sequence: TGTGCCAGCAGCCCGAGGATTGGACAGGCCCAAGAGACCCAGTACTTC.

In this sample, this clonotype turned up many times. The chain is built from TRBV7-3 and TRBJ2-3, with a possible D match to TRBD2 (5 bases). V lost 2 bases and J 2 bases, leaving 11 bases between the germline ends. Germline V gene sequence: CDR1 SGHTA, CDR2 FQGTGA. This CDR3 has 15 residues. CDR3 sequence reads: CASSLSFGVTDTQYF. In DNA form, the CDR3 reads TGTGCCAGCAGCTTATCTTTCGGGGTCACAGATACGCAGTATTTT. The full variable domain, with the rest looked up from reference TRBV7-3 and TRBJ2-3, is GAGVSQTPSNKVTEKGKYVELRCDPISGHTALYWYRQSLGQGPEFLIYFQGTGAADDSGLPNDRFFAVRPEGSVSTLKIQRTERGDSAVYLCASSLSFGVTDTQYFGPGTRLTVL.

This clonotype was seen a handful of times. This chain links TRBV20-1 with TRBJ2-3; D is ambiguous. From germline, CDR1 is DFQATT and CDR2 SNEGSKA (reference sequence). This CDR3 spans 10 amino acids. V shed 3 bases and J shed 9 bases, with 7 bases lying between them. The CDR3 is CSASGETQYF. The CDR3 DNA reads TGCAGTGCTAGCGGAGAGACGCAGTATTTT.

This clonotype showed up many times. The chain couples TRBV6-2 or TRBV6-3 to TRBJ1-2; TRBD1 matches at 7 bases. CDR1 is MNHEY and CDR2 is SVGEGT in the germline V gene. Trimming cost V 5 bases and J 0 bases; bases outside gene matches: 9. CDR3 length: 16 residues. The CDR3 loop is CASSTMVQGTNYGYTF. CDR3 DNA: TGTGCCAGCAGTACCATGGTACAGGGGACTAACTATGGCTACACCTTC.

This clonotype turned up a few times. The chain links TRBV20-1 to TRBJ1-1, with 9 positions matching TRBD1. Trimming cost V 3 bases and J 4 bases; bases outside gene matches: 6. The CDR3 is made up of 14 amino acids. Germline V gene data show CDR1 as DFQATT and CDR2 as SNEGSKA (reference sequence). The CDR3 loop reads CSASPGTGSTEAFF. CDR3 sequence (DNA): TGCAGTGCTAGTCCCGGGACAGGGAGCACTGAAGCTTTCTTT.

The chain employs TRBV20-1 and TRBJ2-1; 7 bases match TRBD2. The J segment lost 0 bases and the V segment lost 6 bases, leaving 5 bases of the junction unmatched. This CDR3 is built from 14 residues. Germline assignment: CDR1 DFQATT and CDR2 SNEGSKA (reference sequence). CDR3 loop: CSAHGRSSYNEQFF. In nucleotides, the CDR3 is TGCAGTGCCCACGGGAGGAGCTCCTACAATGAGCAGTTCTTC.

This clonotype has more than one count but fewer than ten. This chain's CDR3 is CASSLGGRNTDTQYF. The DNA for the CDR3 is TGTGCCAGCAGCTTAGGAGGACGTAACACAGATACGCAGTATTTT. The V call is TRBV7-2, the J call TRBJ2-3; D not certain. V dropped 1 base and J dropped 2 bases, with 10 bases sitting between them. CDR1 and CDR2 from the germline V gene are SGHTA and FQGNSA. This CDR3 has 15 residues.

The chain links TRBV5-1 to TRBJ2-7; TRBD2 matches 10 bases. The CDR3 is made up of 15 amino acids. Trimming at V came to 2 bases and at J to 3 bases, leaving 5 bases not matched to a gene. The germline gives CDR1 SGHRS, CDR2 YFSETQ. The CDR3: CASSFQTSGDYEQYF. CDR3 in DNA: TGCGCCAGCAGCTTTCAAACTAGCGGGGACTACGAGCAGTACTTC.

This clonotype came up many times. The chain uses TRBV6-6 and TRBJ1-1; no clear D. Trimming cost V 6 bases and J 4 bases, with 12 bases left between them. This CDR3 is 13 amino acids long. The V gene's germline CDR1 is MNHNY and CDR2 SVGAGI (reference sequence). CDR3 nucleotides: TGTGCCAGCAGCCCATTGGTCGGCACTGAAGCTTTCTTT. It codes for CASSPLVGTEAFF.

This clonotype was observed a handful of times. The chain combines TRBV12-3 or TRBV12-4 with TRBJ2-5; 8 bases are shared with TRBD2. The CDR3 totals 13 residues. The V gene end was trimmed by 4 bases and the J gene end by 9 bases; junction bases not matched to a gene: 7. CDR3 amino acids: CASSYPGGESQYF. CDR3 in DNA: TGTGCCAGCAGTTATCCGGGAGGGGAGTCCCAGTACTTC.

J is TRBJ2-7 and V is TRBV6-2 or TRBV6-3; D gene uncertain. The ends were cut back, 4 bases at V and 3 bases at J, with 13 bases in the middle. The length of the CDR3 is 14 residues. From germline, CDR1 is MNHEY and CDR2 SVGEGT. The CDR3 reads CASSSGRTFYEQYF. In DNA form, the CDR3 reads TGTGCCAGCAGTTCCGGACGGACCTTCTACGAGCAGTACTTC.